The present T cell receptor beta chain was sequenced within a study of metastatic and nonmetastatic thyroid tumors. Study-wide findings and caveats: Within blood and tumor, benign nodules reportedly had significantly lower TCR beta diversity than malignant thyroid tumors did.

This clone qualifies as medium-sized. Its cognate antigen is unknown. Thyroid surgery was preceded by no treatment in any patient. MiXCR re-clonotyped the PCR reads for TCRdb. The table has 12,000 or so clones, around a third seen once. The CDR3 covers 15 residues. Germline CDR1 reads GTSNPN; CDR2 reads SVGIG (reference sequence). V gave up 2 bases and J gave up 4 bases, with 15 bases separating them. The sequence was collected from a female donor with papillary thyroid cancer or a benign thyroid nodule (not recorded which). Some clones in this sample may be carry-over from other donors' samples. Sequenced sample: tumor tissue. The rearrangement links TRBV30 to TRBJ1-5, with D perhaps TRBD1 (6 bases). CDR3 protein: CAWSTLGTRNQPQHF. CDR3 nucleotide sequence: TGTGCCTGGAGTACTTTGGGGACAAGGAATCAGCCCCAGCATTTT.